This T cell receptor beta chain was observed in a study of technical replicates of blood from several donors. TCRdb's table, derived via immunoSEQ multiplex PCR, lists solely in-frame clones and lacks some. The repertoire holds some 80,000 clones, with around 97% as singletons. The germline V gene has CDR1 SGHRS and CDR2 YFSETQ. The CDR3 length is 14 residues. As concerns this clone: A junction end diverges from the germline sequence, so it may reflect a read error.

The V gene is TRBV5-1, the J gene TRBJ2-7; no firm D call. The sequencing input was T cells isolated from PBMCs. This sequence originates from a human donor in good health. As DNA, the CDR3 is TGCGCCAGCAGCTTGGAACAGAACTCCTACGAGCAGTGCTTC. Translating it yields CASSLEQNSYEQCF. The full variable domain, with the rest looked up from reference TRBV5-1 and TRBJ2-7, is KAGVTQTPRYLIKTRGQQVTLSCSPISGHRSVSWYQQTPGQGLQFLFEYFSETQRNKGNFPGRFSGRQFSNSRSEMNVSTLELGDSALYLCASSLEQNSYEQCFGPGTRLTVT.